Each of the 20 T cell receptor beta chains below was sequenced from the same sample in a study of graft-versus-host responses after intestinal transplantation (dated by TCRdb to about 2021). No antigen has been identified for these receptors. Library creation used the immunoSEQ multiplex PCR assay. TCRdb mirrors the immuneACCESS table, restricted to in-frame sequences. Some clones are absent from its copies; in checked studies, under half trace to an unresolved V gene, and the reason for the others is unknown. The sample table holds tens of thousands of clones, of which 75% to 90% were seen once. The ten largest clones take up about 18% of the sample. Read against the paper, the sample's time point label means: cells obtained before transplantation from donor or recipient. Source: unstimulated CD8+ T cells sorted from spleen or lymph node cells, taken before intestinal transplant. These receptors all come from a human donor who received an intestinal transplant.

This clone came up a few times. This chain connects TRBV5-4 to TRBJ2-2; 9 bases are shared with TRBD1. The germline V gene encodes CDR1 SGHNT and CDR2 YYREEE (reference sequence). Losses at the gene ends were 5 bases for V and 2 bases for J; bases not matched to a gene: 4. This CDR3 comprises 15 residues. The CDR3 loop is CASRITGGNTGELFF. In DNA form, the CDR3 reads TGTGCCAGCAGAATCACAGGGGGCAACACCGGGGAGCTGTTTTTT.

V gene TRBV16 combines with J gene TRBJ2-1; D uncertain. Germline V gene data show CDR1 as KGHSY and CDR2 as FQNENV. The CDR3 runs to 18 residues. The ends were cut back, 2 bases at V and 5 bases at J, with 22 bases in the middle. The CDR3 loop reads CASSQEGSFPGPNNEQFF. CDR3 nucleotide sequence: TGTGCCAGCAGCCAAGAAGGAAGTTTCCCTGGCCCGAACAATGAGCAGTTCTTC.

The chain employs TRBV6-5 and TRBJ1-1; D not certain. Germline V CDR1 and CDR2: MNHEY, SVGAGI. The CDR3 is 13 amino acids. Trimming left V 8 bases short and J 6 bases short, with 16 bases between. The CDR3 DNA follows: TGTGCCAGCTCAACGGGTGGAGGAGCTGAAGCTTTCTTT. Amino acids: CASSTGGGAEAFF.

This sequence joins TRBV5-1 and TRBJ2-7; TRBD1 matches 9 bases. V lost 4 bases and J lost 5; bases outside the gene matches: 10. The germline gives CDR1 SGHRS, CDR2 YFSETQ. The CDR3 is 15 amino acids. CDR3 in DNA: TGCGCCAGCAGCCCTCCTTACAGGGGGCGAGACGAGCAGTACTTC. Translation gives CASSPPYRGRDEQYF.

CDR3 coding DNA: TGTGCCAGCAGTAAAACAGGGGGCAATTTGGAGACCCAGTACTTC. Translating it yields CASSKTGGNLETQYF. V gene TRBV6-1 combines with J gene TRBJ2-5, with TRBD1 identical over 9 bases. Germline trimming cut 5 bases from V and 5 bases from J; bases unmatched to any gene: 9. Germline V CDR1 and CDR2: MNHNS, SASEGT. The CDR3 loop spans 15 amino acids.

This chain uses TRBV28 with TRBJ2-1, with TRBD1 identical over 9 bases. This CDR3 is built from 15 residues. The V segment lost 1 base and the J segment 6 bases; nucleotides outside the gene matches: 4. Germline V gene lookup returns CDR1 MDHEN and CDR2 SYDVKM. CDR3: CASSLSQTGGNEQFF. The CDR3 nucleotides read TGTGCCAGCAGTTTATCCCAGACAGGGGGCAATGAGCAGTTCTTC.

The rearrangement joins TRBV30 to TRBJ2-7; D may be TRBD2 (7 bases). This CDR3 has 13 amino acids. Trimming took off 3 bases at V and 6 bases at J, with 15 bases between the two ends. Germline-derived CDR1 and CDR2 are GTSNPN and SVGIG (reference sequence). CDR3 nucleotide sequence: TGTGCCTGGAGGGCGGGGGCCGCAGCCGAGCAGTACTTC. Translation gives CAWRAGAAAEQYF.

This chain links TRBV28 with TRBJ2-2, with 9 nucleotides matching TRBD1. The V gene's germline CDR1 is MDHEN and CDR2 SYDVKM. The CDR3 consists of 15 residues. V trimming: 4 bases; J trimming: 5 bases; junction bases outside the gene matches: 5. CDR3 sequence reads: CASSYRGRGTGELFF. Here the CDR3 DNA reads TGTGCCAGCAGTTACAGGGGGCGCGGGACCGGGGAGCTGTTTTTT.

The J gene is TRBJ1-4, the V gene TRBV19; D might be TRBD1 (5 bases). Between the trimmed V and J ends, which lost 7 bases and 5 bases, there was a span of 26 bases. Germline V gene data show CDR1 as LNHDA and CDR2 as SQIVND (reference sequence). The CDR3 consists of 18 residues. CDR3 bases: TGTGCCAGTAACCCAAGGGGAATCCCCTATCCCCCGAATGAAAAACTGTTTTTT. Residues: CASNPRGIPYPPNEKLFF.

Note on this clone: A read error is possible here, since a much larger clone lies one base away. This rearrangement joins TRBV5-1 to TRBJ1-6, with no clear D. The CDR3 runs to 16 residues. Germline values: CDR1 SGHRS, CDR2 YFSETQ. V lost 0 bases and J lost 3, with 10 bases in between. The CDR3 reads CASSLVGSYYNSPLHF. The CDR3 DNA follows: TGCGCCAGCAGCTTGGTGGGCAGCTACTATAATTCACCCCTCCACTTT.

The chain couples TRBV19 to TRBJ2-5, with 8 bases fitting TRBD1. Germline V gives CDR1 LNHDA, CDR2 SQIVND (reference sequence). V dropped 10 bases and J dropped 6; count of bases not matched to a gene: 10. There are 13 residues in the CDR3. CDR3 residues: CATNPGGGQTQYF. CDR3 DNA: TGTGCCACCAACCCAGGGGGCGGGCAGACCCAGTACTTC.

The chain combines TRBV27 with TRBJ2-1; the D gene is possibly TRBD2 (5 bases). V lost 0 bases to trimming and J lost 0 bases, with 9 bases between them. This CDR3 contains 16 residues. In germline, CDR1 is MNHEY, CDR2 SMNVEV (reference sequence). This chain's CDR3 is CASSLSSGLSYNEQFF. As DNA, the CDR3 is TGTGCCAGCAGTTTATCGAGCGGTCTCTCCTACAATGAGCAGTTCTTC.

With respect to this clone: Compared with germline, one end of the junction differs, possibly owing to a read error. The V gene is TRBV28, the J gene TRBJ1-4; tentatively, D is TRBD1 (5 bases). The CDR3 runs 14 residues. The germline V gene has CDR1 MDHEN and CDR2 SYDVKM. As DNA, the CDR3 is TGTGCCAGCAGTTTATGGCGAGGGTCGGGGGAAGGCGTTTGG. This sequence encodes CASSLWRGSGEGVW.

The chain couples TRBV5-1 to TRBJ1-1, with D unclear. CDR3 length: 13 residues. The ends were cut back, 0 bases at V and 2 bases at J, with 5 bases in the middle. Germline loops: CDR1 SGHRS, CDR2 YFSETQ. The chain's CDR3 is CASSLAYNTEAFF. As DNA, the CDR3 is TGCGCCAGCAGCTTGGCGTACAACACTGAAGCTTTCTTT.

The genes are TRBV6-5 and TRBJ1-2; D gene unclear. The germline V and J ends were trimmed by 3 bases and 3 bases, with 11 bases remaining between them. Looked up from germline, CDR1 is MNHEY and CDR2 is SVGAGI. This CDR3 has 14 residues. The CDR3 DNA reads TGTGCCAGCAGTTATGGGCCCTTGGACTATGGCTACACCTTC. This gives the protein CASSYGPLDYGYTF.

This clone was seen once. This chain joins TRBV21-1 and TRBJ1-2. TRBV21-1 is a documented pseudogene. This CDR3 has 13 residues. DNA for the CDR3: TGTGCCAGCAGCAAAGGATCGTTTTGCCGCTACACCTTC. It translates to CASSKGSFCRYTF.

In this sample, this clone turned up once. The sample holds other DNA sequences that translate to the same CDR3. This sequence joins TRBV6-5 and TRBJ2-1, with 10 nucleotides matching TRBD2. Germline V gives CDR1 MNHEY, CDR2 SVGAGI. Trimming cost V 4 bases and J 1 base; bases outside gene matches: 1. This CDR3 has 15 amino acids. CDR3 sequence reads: CASSWTSGSYNEQFF. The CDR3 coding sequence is TGTGCCAGCAGTTGGACTAGCGGTTCCTACAATGAGCAGTTCTTC.

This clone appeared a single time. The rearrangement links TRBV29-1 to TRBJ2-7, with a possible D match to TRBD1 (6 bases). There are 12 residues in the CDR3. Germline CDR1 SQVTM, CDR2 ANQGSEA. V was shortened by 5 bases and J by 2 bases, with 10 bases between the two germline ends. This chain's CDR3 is CSVLDRAYEQYF. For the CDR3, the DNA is TGCAGCGTTTTGGACAGAGCCTACGAGCAGTACTTC.

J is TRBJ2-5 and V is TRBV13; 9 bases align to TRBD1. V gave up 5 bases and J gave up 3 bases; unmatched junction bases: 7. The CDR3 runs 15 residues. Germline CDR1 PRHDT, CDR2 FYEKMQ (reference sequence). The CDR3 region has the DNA TGTGCCAGCAGCCTCCGGGACAGGGACGAAGAGACCCAGTACTTC. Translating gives CASSLRDRDEETQYF.

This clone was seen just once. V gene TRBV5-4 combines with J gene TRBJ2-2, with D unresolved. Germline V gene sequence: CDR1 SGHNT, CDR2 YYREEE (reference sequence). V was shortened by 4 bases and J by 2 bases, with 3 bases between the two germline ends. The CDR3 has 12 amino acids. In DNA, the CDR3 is TGTGCCAGCAGCCCCAACACCGGGGAGCTGTTTTTT. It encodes CASSPNTGELFF.